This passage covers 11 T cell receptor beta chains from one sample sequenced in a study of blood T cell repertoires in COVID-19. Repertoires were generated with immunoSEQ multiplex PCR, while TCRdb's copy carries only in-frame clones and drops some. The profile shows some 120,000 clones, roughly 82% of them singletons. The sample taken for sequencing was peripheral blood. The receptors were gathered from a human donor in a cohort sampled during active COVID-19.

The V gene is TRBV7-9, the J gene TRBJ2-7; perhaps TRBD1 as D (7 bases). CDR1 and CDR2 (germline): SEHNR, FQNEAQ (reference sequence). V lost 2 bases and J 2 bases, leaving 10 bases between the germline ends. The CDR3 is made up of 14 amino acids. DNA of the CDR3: TGTGCCAGCAGCTTACAGGGGGGACCCTACGAGCAGTACTTC. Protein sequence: CASSLQGGPYEQYF. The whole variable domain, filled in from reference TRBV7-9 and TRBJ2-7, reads DTGVSQNPRHKITKRGQNVTFRCDPISEHNRLYWYRQTLGQGPEFLTYFQNEAQLEKSRLLSDRFSAERPKGSFSTLEIQRTEQGDSAMYLCASSLQGGPYEQYFGPGTRLTVT.

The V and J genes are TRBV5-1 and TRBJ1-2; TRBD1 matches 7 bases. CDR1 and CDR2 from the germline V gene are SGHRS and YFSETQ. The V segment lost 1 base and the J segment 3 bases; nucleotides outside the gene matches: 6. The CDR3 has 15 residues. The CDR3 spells CASSLMGRGDYGYTF. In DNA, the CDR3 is TGCGCCAGCAGCTTGATGGGCAGGGGGGACTATGGCTACACCTTC.

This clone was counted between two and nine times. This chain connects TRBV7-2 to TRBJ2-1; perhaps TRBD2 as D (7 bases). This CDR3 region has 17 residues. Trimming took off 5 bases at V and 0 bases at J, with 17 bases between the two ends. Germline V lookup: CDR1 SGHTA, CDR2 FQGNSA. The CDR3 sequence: CASSIVGGALSYNEQFF. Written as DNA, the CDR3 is TGTGCCAGCAGCATAGTGGGGGGGGCCCTCTCCTACAATGAGCAGTTCTTC.

The CDR3 is CASSVAGGDSYEQYF. The CDR3 DNA sequence: TGTGCCAGCAGTGTCGCGGGGGGGGACTCCTACGAGCAGTACTTC. The chain links TRBV6-4 to TRBJ2-7, with 9 bases identical to TRBD2. Germline assignment: CDR1 MRHNA and CDR2 SNTAGT. The trim removed 4 bases at V and 0 bases at J, leaving 4 bases unmatched. The length of the CDR3 is 15 residues.

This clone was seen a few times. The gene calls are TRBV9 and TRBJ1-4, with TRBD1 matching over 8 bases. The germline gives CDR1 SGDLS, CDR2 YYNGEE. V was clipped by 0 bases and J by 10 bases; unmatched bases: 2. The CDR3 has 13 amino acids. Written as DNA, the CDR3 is TGTGCCAGCAGCGTAGTACAGGGGGGAAAACTGTTTTTT. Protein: CASSVVQGGKLFF.

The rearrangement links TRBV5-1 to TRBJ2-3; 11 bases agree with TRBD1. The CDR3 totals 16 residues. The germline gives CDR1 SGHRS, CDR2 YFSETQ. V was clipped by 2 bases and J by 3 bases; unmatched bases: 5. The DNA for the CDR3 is TGCGCCAGCAGCTTCGGACAGGGGGCCGGAACAGATACGCAGTATTTT. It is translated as CASSFGQGAGTDTQYF.

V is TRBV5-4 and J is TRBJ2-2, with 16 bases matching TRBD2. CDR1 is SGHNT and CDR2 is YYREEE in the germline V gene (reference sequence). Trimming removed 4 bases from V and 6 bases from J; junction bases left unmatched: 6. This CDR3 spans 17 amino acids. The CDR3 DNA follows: TGTGCCAGCAGCCCGATGGGACTAGCGGGGGGGTCCGGGGAGCTGTTTTTT. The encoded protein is CASSPMGLAGGSGELFF.

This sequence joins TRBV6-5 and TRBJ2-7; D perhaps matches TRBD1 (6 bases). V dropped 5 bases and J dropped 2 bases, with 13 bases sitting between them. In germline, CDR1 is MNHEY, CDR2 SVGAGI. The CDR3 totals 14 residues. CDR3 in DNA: TGTGCCAGCAGTATCGGACAGCTTCCCTACGAGCAGTACTTC. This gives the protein CASSIGQLPYEQYF.

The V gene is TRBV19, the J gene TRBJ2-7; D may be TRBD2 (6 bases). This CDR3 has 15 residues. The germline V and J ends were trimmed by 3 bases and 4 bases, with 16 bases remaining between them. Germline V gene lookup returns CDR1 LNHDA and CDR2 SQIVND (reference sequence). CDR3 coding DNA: TGTGCCAGTAGTATCCCAGGGAGGACCCTTTACGAGCAGTACTTC. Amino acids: CASSIPGRTLYEQYF.

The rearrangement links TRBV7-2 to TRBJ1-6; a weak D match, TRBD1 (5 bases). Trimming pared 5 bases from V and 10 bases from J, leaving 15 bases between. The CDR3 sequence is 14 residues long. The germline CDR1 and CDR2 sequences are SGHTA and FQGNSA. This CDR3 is CASSPTVTGSPLHF. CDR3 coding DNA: TGTGCCAGCAGCCCGACAGTTACAGGATCACCCCTCCACTTT.

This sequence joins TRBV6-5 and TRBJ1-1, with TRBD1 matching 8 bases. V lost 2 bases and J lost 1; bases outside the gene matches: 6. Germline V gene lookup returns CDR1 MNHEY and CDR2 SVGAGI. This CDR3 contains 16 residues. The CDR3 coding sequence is TGTGCCAGCAGTTACGTTCCAGGGGGCGAGAACACTGAAGCTTTCTTT. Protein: CASSYVPGGENTEAFF.